The entry below gives a single T cell receptor beta chain sequence along with its context. What it binds is unknown. Diagnosis rested on symptoms, serum thyroxine and TRAb, thyroid ultrasound, and orbital computed tomography. Fresh peripheral blood, 10 ml, was the source of the PBMCs. Authors of the study amplified TCR beta CDR3 regions from RNA transcripts. In the first-round RT-PCR of the TCR CDR3, the HTBI primer set was used. Each CDR3 protein gets one entry after TCRdb re-called the multiplex PCR reads with MiXCR. The table records roughly 380,000 distinct CDR3 sequences, over 11% of them present only once. The sample is drawn from a study of T cells in Graves' hyperthyroidism and ophthalmopathy. The CDR3 consists of 15 residues. J lost 1 base, V lost 4 bases, and 5 bases had no gene match. Germline CDR1 is LNHDA and CDR2 is SQIVND (reference sequence). Whole-study findings and limits: Also found in blood were most expanded thyroid clonotypes above 0.001.

The chain carries TRBV19 and TRBJ1-2, with TRBD1 matching 8 bases. The sequence was collected from an older woman with Graves' hyperthyroidism. The sequenced sample consisted of blood. The CDR3 DNA reads as TGTGCCAGTAGTAGGAGACAGGGGTTTAACTATGGCTACACCTTC. This translates into CASSRRQGFNYGYTF. The full variable domain, rest sourced from reference TRBV19 and TRBJ1-2, is DGGITQSPKYLFRKEGQNVTLSCEQNLNHDAMYWYRQDPGQGLRLIYYSQIVNDFQKGDIAEGYSVSREKKESFPLTVTSAQKNPTAFYLCASSRRQGFNYGYTFGSGTRLTVV.